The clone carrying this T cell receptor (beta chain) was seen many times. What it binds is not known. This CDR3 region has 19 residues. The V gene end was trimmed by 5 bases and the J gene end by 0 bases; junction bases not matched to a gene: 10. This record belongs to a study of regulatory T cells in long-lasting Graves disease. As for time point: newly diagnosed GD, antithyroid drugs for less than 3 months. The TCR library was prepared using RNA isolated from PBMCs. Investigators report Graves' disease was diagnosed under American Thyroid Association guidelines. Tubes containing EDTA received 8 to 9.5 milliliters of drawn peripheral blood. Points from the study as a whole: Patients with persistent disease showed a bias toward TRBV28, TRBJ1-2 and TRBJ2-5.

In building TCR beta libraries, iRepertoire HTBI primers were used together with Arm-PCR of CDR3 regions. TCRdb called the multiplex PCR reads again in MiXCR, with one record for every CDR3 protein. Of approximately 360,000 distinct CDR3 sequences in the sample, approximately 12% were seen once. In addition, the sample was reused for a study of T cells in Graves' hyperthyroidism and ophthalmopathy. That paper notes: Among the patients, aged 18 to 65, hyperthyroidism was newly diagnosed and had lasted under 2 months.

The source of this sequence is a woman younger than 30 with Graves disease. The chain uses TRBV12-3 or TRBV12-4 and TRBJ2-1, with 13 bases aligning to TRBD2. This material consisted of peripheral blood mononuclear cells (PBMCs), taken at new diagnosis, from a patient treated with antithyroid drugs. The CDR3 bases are TGTGCCAGCAGTCTCCATGGACTAGCGGGAGAAAGCTCCTACAATGAGCAGTTCTTC. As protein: CASSLHGLAGESSYNEQFF.